The source of this T cell receptor (beta chain) is a study of T cells of healthy individuals. This clonotype was seen many times. Using its own MiXCR run on the 5' RACE reads, TCRdb lists one record per CDR3 protein. The top ten clones hold approximately 4.7% of a sample with tens of thousands of distinct CDR3 sequences, 15% to 20% of them seen once. CDR3 length: 14 amino acids. The V end was cut by 1 base, the J end by 7 bases, with 12 bases between. In germline, CDR1 is SGDLS, CDR2 YYNGEE. The chain uses TRBV9 and TRBJ1-3, with D unclear. This TCR was recovered from a human donor in good health. The CDR3 sequence: CASSVKGAPNTIYF. The CDR3 coding sequence is TGTGCCAGCAGCGTAAAGGGAGCCCCGAACACCATATATTTT.